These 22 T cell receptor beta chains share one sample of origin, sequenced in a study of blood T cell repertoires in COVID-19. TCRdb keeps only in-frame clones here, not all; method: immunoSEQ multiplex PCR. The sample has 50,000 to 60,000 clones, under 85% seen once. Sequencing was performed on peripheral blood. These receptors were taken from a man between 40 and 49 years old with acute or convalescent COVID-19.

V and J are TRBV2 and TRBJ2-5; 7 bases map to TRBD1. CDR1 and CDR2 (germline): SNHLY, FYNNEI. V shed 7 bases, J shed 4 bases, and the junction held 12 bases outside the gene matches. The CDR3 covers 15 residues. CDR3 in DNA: TGTGCCAGCACCGAGACAGGGTATGCTCGAGAGACCCAGTACTTC. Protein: CASTETGYARETQYF.

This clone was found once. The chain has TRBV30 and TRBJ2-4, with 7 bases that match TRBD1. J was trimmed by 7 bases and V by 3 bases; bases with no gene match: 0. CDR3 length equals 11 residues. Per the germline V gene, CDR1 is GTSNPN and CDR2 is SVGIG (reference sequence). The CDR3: CAWRQGNIQYF. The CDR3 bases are TGTGCCTGGAGACAGGGGAACATTCAGTACTTC.

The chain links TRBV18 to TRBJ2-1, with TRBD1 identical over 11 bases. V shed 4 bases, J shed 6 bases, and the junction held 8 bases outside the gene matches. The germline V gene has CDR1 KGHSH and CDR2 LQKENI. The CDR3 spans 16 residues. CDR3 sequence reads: CASSLSPGQGANEQFF. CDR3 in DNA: TGTGCCAGCTCACTTAGTCCCGGACAGGGGGCCAATGAGCAGTTCTTC.

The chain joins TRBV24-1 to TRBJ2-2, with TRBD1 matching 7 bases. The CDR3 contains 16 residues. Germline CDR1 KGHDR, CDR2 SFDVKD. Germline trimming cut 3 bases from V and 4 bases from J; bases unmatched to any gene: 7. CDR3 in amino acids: CATSDNRGKGTGELFF. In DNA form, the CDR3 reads TGTGCCACCAGTGATAACAGGGGAAAAGGCACCGGGGAGCTGTTTTTT.

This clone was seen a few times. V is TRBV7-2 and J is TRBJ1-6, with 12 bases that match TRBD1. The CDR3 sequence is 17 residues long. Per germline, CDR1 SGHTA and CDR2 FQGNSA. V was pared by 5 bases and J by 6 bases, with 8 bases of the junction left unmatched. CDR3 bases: TGTGCCAGCAGCCTGGCGGGACAGGGGGCGGGTAATTCACCCCTCCACTTT. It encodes CASSLAGQGAGNSPLHF.

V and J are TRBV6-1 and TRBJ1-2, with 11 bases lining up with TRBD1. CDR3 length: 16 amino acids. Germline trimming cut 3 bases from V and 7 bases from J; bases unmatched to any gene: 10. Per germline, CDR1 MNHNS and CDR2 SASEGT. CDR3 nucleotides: TGTGCCAGCAGTGAGAGGCGGACAGGGGGCTTCTTTGGCTACACCTTC. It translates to CASSERRTGGFFGYTF.

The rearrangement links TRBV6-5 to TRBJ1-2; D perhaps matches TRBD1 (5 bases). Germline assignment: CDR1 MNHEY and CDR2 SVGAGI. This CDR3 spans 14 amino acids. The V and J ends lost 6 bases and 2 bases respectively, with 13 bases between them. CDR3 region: CASSRMDKNYGYTF. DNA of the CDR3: TGTGCCAGCAGCCGGATGGACAAAAACTATGGCTACACCTTC.

The CDR3 loop is CASNFASRSYEQYV. The CDR3 bases are TGTGCCAGCAATTTCGCCTCGCGGTCCTACGAGCAGTACGTC. V usage is TRBV14 and J usage is TRBJ2-7; D is undetermined. V was cut by 7 bases and J by 1 base, with 14 bases left in between. Germline V gene data show CDR1 as SGHDN and CDR2 as FVKESK. The CDR3 loop spans 14 amino acids.

This chain's CDR3 is CASSPRGAGQETQYF. CDR3 sequence (DNA): TGTGCCAGCAGCCCCCGAGGTGCGGGGCAAGAGACCCAGTACTTC. The J gene is TRBJ2-5, the V gene TRBV9; TRBD2 might be the D (6 bases). Germline-derived CDR1 and CDR2 are SGDLS and YYNGEE. The CDR3 covers 15 residues. V gave up 4 bases and J gave up 2 bases, with 15 bases separating them.

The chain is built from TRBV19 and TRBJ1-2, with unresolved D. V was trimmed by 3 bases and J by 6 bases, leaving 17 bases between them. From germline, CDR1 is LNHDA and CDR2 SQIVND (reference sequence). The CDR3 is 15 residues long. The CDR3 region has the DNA TGTGCCAGTAGTATGGAGGATGGGAATCCCCATGGCTACACCTTC. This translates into CASSMEDGNPHGYTF.

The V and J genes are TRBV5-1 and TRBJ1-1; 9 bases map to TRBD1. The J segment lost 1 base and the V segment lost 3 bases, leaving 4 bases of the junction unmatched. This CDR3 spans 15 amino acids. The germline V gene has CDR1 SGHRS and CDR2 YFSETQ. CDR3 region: CASSYPGQGNTEAFF. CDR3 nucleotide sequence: TGCGCCAGCAGCTATCCGGGACAGGGGAACACTGAAGCTTTCTTT.

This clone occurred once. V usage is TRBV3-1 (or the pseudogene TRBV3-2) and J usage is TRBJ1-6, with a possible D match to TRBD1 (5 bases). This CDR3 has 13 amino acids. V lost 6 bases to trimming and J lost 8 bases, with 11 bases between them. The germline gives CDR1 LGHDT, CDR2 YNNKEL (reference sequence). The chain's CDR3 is CASRGDRDSPLHF. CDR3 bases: TGTGCCAGCAGGGGCGACAGAGATTCACCCCTCCACTTT.

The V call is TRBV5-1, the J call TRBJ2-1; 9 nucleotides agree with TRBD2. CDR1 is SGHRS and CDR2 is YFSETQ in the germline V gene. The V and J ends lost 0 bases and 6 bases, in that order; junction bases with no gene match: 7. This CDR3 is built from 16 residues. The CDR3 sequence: CASSLEGGRATNEQFF. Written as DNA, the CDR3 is TGCGCCAGCAGCTTGGAAGGCGGGAGGGCTACCAATGAGCAGTTCTTC.

This chain's CDR3 is CASSPTDRVGYTF. The CDR3, as DNA: TGTGCCAGCTCACCTACGGACAGGGTTGGCTACACCTTC. The chain combines TRBV18 with TRBJ1-2, with 8 bases identical to TRBD1. The V segment lost 3 bases and the J segment 7 bases; nucleotides outside the gene matches: 4. CDR1 and CDR2 (germline): KGHSH, LQKENI. The CDR3 length is 13 residues.

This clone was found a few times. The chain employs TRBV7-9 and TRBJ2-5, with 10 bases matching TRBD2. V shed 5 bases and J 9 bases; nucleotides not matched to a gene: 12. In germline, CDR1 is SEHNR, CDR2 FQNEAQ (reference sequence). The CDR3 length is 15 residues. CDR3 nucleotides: TGTGCCAGCAGCCTGACTAGCGGGCCTTACGGGGCCCAGTACTTC. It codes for CASSLTSGPYGAQYF.

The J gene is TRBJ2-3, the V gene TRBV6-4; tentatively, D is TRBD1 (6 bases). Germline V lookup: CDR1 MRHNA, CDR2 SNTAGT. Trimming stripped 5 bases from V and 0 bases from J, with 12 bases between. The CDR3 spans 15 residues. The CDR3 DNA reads TGTGCCAGCAGTCCGTCACAGGGAAGCACAGATACGCAGTATTTT. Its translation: CASSPSQGSTDTQYF.

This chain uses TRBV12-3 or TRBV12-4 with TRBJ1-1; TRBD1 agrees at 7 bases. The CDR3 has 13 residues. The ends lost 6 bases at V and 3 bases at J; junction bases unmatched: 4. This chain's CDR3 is CASRYDRDTEAFF. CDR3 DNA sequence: TGTGCCAGCAGATACGACAGGGACACTGAAGCTTTCTTT.

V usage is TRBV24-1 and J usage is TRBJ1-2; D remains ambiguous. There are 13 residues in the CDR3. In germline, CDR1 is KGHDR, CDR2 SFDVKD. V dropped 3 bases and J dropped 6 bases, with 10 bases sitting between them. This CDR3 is CATSDRDTNGYTF. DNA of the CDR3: TGTGCCACCAGTGATCGAGATACTAATGGCTACACCTTC.

CDR3 loop: CASSLTTNYGYTF. The CDR3 nucleotides are TGTGCCAGCAGCTTAACTACGAACTATGGCTACACCTTC. The chain recombines TRBV11-2 with TRBJ1-2, with D hard to call. The V end lost 2 bases, the J end lost 2 bases, and 6 bases lay between the germline ends. CDR1 is SGHAT, CDR2 FQNNGV, per germline. CDR3 length equals 13 residues.

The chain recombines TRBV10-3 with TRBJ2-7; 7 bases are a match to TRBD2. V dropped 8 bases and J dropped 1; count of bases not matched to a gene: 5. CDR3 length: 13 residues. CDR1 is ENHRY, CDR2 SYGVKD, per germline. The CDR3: CAIQGGGSYEQYF. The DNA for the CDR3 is TGTGCCATCCAGGGCGGGGGATCCTACGAGCAGTACTTC.

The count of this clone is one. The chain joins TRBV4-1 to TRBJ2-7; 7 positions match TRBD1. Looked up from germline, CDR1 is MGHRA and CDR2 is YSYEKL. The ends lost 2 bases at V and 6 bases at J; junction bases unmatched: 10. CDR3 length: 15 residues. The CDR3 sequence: CASSQPASRGLEQYF. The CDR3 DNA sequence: TGCGCCAGCAGCCAACCAGCGTCGAGGGGGCTCGAGCAGTACTTC.

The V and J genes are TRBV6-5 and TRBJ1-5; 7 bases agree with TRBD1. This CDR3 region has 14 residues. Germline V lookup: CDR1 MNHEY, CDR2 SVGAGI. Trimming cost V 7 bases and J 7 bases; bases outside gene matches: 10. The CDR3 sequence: CASILGGAGQPQHF. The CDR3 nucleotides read TGTGCCAGCATCCTAGGGGGCGCAGGGCAGCCCCAGCATTTT.